Included here is one TCR beta chain sequence, with context. Sequencing used immunoSEQ multiplex PCR; TCRdb keeps in-frame clones, though not all of them. The data show roughly 22,000 clones, with roughly 87% seen just once and around 4.2% held by the top ten. This sample stems from a study of blood T cell dynamics during melanoma immunotherapy. Time point defined: pre-treatment baseline. This receptor was identified in a human donor with melanoma. This specimen was blood, taken from a patient treated with checkpoint blockade.

CDR3 loop: CASSLLGIAYNEQFF. The CDR3, as DNA: TGTGCCAGCAGCCTCCTAGGGATCGCCTACAATGAGCAGTTCTTC. V and J are TRBV11-1 and TRBJ2-1; D is unclear. Trimming stripped 5 bases from V and 2 bases from J, with 13 bases between. Germline-derived CDR1 and CDR2 are SGHAT and FQDESV (reference sequence). The CDR3 covers 15 residues.